Listed below are T cell receptor beta chains from one sample, sequenced in a study of blood T cells in healthy people across ages. In TCRdb, the 5' RACE reads were re-called with MiXCR into one record per CDR3 protein. Of approximately 490,000 distinct CDR3 sequences listed, about 25% were seen once; the top ten hold roughly 9%. These data were likewise used in another study, on T cells of mothers and their children.

The source material was blood. All receptors come from a boy between 10 and 17 years old in good health. Both conserved end residues are part of each CDR3. Each record gives: CDR3 DNA, CDR3 protein, V gene, J gene, D gene, clone size. D genes are given only for firm matches. Only some rows state a clone size, as once, few, many or a class for expanded clones.

CDR3nt: TGTGCCAGCTCACCACGGGCAGGGGGGGATGGCGTCGCCAACGTCCTGACTTTC; CDR3aa: CASSPRAGGDGVANVLTF; v_gene: TRBV18; j_gene: TRBJ2-6; d_gene: -; abundance: -
CDR3nt: TGTGCCAGCAGCCGGGGACCGATAAATCAGCCCCAGCATTTT; CDR3aa: CASSRGPINQPQHF; v_gene: TRBV3-1; j_gene: TRBJ1-5; d_gene: -; abundance: many
CDR3nt: TGCGCCAGCAGCTTGGGGACTAGCGGGGCCCCCTACAATGAGCAGTTCTTC; CDR3aa: CASSLGTSGAPYNEQFF; v_gene: TRBV5-1; j_gene: TRBJ2-1; d_gene: TRBD2; abundance: few
CDR3nt: TGTGCCAGCAGTTCGCGGGGGCGAACCTACGAGCAGTACTTC; CDR3aa: CASSSRGRTYEQYF; v_gene: TRBV12-3/TRBV12-4; j_gene: TRBJ2-7; d_gene: -; abundance: few
CDR3nt: TGTGCCAGCAGCCATAGGACATACAATGAGCAGTTCTTC; CDR3aa: CASSHRTYNEQFF; v_gene: TRBV7-2; j_gene: TRBJ2-1; d_gene: -; abundance: many
CDR3nt: TGTGCCAGCACGACAGGGGGTGCCTACGAGCAGTACTTC; CDR3aa: CASTTGGAYEQYF; v_gene: TRBV28; j_gene: TRBJ2-7; d_gene: TRBD1; abundance: -
CDR3nt: TGCAGTGCTGTGGGGACAGGGCAGGTCAGGGAGACCCAGTACTTC; CDR3aa: CSAVGTGQVRETQYF; v_gene: TRBV20-1; j_gene: TRBJ2-5; d_gene: TRBD1; abundance: -
CDR3nt: TGTGCCAGTAGTATGCAGACAGGAAGAACAGATACGCAGTATTTT; CDR3aa: CASSMQTGRTDTQYF; v_gene: TRBV19; j_gene: TRBJ2-3; d_gene: -; abundance: -
CDR3nt: TGCAGTGCAAGAAGGACTGGTGGAAACACCATATATTTT; CDR3aa: CSARRTGGNTIYF; v_gene: TRBV20-1; j_gene: TRBJ1-3; d_gene: -; abundance: few
CDR3nt: TGTGCCAGCAGCGTAGGAGCAGCCGAGGCCGGGGAGCTGTTTTTT; CDR3aa: CASSVGAAEAGELFF; v_gene: TRBV9; j_gene: TRBJ2-2; d_gene: -; abundance: few
CDR3nt: TGTGCCTGGAGTCGGGTAGGGAGGGTCAACGAGCAGTACTTC; CDR3aa: CAWSRVGRVNEQYF; v_gene: TRBV30; j_gene: TRBJ2-7; d_gene: TRBD2; abundance: -
CDR3nt: TGTGCCATCTATTCACCCCTCCACTTT; CDR3aa: CAIYSPLHF; v_gene: TRBV10-3; j_gene: TRBJ1-6; d_gene: -; abundance: many
CDR3nt: TGTGCCAGCAGTTACTCCGCCGAGGAGGGTACTGATTACAATGAGCAGTTCTTC; CDR3aa: CASSYSAEEGTDYNEQFF; v_gene: TRBV6-5; j_gene: TRBJ2-1; d_gene: -; abundance: -
CDR3nt: TGCAGCGTTGAGGAGAACGCCATCTTGGGACACCAAGAGACCCAGTACTTC; CDR3aa: CSVEENAILGHQETQYF; v_gene: TRBV29-1; j_gene: TRBJ2-5; d_gene: -; abundance: few
CDR3nt: TGTGCCACCAGTGATTTTCTAGCGGGGGGCAATGAGCAGTTCTTC; CDR3aa: CATSDFLAGGNEQFF; v_gene: TRBV24-1; j_gene: TRBJ2-1; d_gene: TRBD2; abundance: few
CDR3nt: TGTGCCAGCAGCTACCAGGAGGGGACTGAAGCTTTCTTT; CDR3aa: CASSYQEGTEAFF; v_gene: TRBV7-8; j_gene: TRBJ1-1; d_gene: -; abundance: -
CDR3nt: TGTGCCGGCAGCAAAGAAGGACTAAGCACAGATACGCAGTATTTT; CDR3aa: CAGSKEGLSTDTQYF; v_gene: TRBV7-9; j_gene: TRBJ2-3; d_gene: -; abundance: few
CDR3nt: TGTGCCAGCAGTTTTTCGGGGACCCAGTACTTC; CDR3aa: CASSFSGTQYF; v_gene: TRBV28; j_gene: TRBJ2-5; d_gene: -; abundance: many
CDR3nt: TGTGCCAGCAGCCGCACCGGGGAGCTGTTTTTT; CDR3aa: CASSRTGELFF; v_gene: TRBV28; j_gene: TRBJ2-2; d_gene: -; abundance: many
CDR3nt: TGTGCCAGCAGCTCCAGTGGGGCCGGGACAGGCTCCAAAAACATTCAGTACTTC; CDR3aa: CASSSSGAGTGSKNIQYF; v_gene: TRBV7-9; j_gene: TRBJ2-4; d_gene: TRBD1; abundance: -
CDR3nt: TGCAGTGCTCGGACTAGCGGGGTCACCGGGGAGCTGTTTTTT; CDR3aa: CSARTSGVTGELFF; v_gene: TRBV20-1; j_gene: TRBJ2-2; d_gene: TRBD2; abundance: -
CDR3nt: TGTGCCAGCAGTCAACAGGGTTACGTACGCGAGCAGTACTTC; CDR3aa: CASSQQGYVREQYF; v_gene: TRBV7-3; j_gene: TRBJ2-7; d_gene: -; abundance: few
CDR3nt: TGTGCCGGCAGTGACTCTGACGGGAGATTGGAAACCGGGGAGCTGTTTTTT; CDR3aa: CAGSDSDGRLETGELFF; v_gene: TRBV6-4; j_gene: TRBJ2-2; d_gene: -; abundance: -
CDR3nt: TGTGCCAGCAGGCCCGGGGGATCCTACAATGAGCAGTTCTTC; CDR3aa: CASRPGGSYNEQFF; v_gene: TRBV7-2; j_gene: TRBJ2-1; d_gene: -; abundance: -
CDR3nt: TGTGCCAGCAGTTCTTACACTGACGAGCAGTACTTC; CDR3aa: CASSSYTDEQYF; v_gene: TRBV6-2/TRBV6-3; j_gene: TRBJ2-7; d_gene: -; abundance: -
CDR3nt: TGTGCCAGCAGCCGGCCCGGGGCAACTAATGAAAAACTGTTTTTT; CDR3aa: CASSRPGATNEKLFF; v_gene: TRBV5-6; j_gene: TRBJ1-4; d_gene: -; abundance: few
CDR3nt: TGTGCCAGCAGCTTAATCCCGGGACAGGGGCGCGAAAAACTGTTTTTT; CDR3aa: CASSLIPGQGREKLFF; v_gene: TRBV7-2; j_gene: TRBJ1-4; d_gene: TRBD1; abundance: few
CDR3nt: TGTGCCAGCAGCGTGACTAGCGGCTCCTACAAGGAGCAGTTCTTC; CDR3aa: CASSVTSGSYKEQFF; v_gene: TRBV9; j_gene: TRBJ2-1; d_gene: TRBD2; abundance: -
CDR3nt: TGCGCCAGCAGCCCCGACGGGACAACTAATGAAAAACTGTTTTTT; CDR3aa: CASSPDGTTNEKLFF; v_gene: TRBV4-3; j_gene: TRBJ1-4; d_gene: -; abundance: few
CDR3nt: TGCGCCAGCACCTCAGGGGGTACCTCGAGCTACGGGGAGCAGTACTTC; CDR3aa: CASTSGGTSSYGEQYF; v_gene: TRBV5-1; j_gene: TRBJ2-7; d_gene: TRBD1; abundance: few
CDR3nt: TGTGCCAGCAGTGAGGGGATGCAGGGGGCTACTCAAGAGACCCAGTACTTC; CDR3aa: CASSEGMQGATQETQYF; v_gene: TRBV25-1; j_gene: TRBJ2-5; d_gene: TRBD1; abundance: -
CDR3nt: TGCAGTGCTAGTCCAGAGACCCAGTACTTC; CDR3aa: CSASPETQYF; v_gene: TRBV20-1; j_gene: TRBJ2-5; d_gene: -; abundance: -
CDR3nt: TGTGCCAGCAGCTTCCCGGGCCAAAGCTCCTACGAGCAGTACTTC; CDR3aa: CASSFPGQSSYEQYF; v_gene: TRBV11-1; j_gene: TRBJ2-7; d_gene: -; abundance: -
CDR3nt: TGTGCCAGCAGGCGAACCGGGACAGGGGGCGCGGATACGCAGTATTTT; CDR3aa: CASRRTGTGGADTQYF; v_gene: TRBV6-5; j_gene: TRBJ2-3; d_gene: TRBD1; abundance: -
CDR3nt: TGTGCCTGCAGCCGGGGACGAGAAGCCAAAAACATTCAGTACTTC; CDR3aa: CACSRGREAKNIQYF; v_gene: TRBV6-2/TRBV6-3; j_gene: TRBJ2-4; d_gene: -; abundance: -
CDR3nt: TGTGCCAGCAGCGGGACATACCATGGCTGCACCTTC; CDR3aa: CASSGTYHGCTF; v_gene: TRBV7-2; j_gene: TRBJ1-2; d_gene: -; abundance: -
CDR3nt: TGTGCCAGCAGTTACGGGCTGCCAGATACGCAGTATTTT; CDR3aa: CASSYGLPDTQYF; v_gene: TRBV6-5; j_gene: TRBJ2-3; d_gene: -; abundance: few
CDR3nt: TGTGCCAGCAGCTTAAAGGGCAATCAGCCCCAGCATTTT; CDR3aa: CASSLKGNQPQHF; v_gene: TRBV7-9; j_gene: TRBJ1-5; d_gene: -; abundance: few
CDR3nt: TGCGCCAGCAGCCACGGGGCCGGGCAGAGCAATCAGCCCCAGCATTTT; CDR3aa: CASSHGAGQSNQPQHF; v_gene: TRBV4-1; j_gene: TRBJ1-5; d_gene: -; abundance: few
CDR3nt: TGTGCCAGCAGCTTAGTTCCGGATTCAAGCCCGTACTTC; CDR3aa: CASSLVPDSSPYF; v_gene: TRBV7-2; j_gene: TRBJ2-7; d_gene: -; abundance: -
CDR3nt: TGTGCTAGCAGCTCCCTCCGGGGCAGGGGACCCAATGAGCAGTTCTTC; CDR3aa: CASSSLRGRGPNEQFF; v_gene: TRBV7-7; j_gene: TRBJ2-1; d_gene: -; abundance: few
CDR3nt: TGCAGTACATTTGGGGACCGACATAACTATGGCTACACCTTC; CDR3aa: CSTFGDRHNYGYTF; v_gene: TRBV20-1; j_gene: TRBJ1-2; d_gene: -; abundance: few
CDR3nt: TGTGCCAGCAGCTTGTCAGATCGGGCATACAATGAGCAGTTCTTC; CDR3aa: CASSLSDRAYNEQFF; v_gene: TRBV5-6; j_gene: TRBJ2-1; d_gene: -; abundance: -
CDR3nt: TGTGCCACCATTCCCCGTTCGGGGATTAGCAAGGATACGCAGTATTTT; CDR3aa: CATIPRSGISKDTQYF; v_gene: TRBV15; j_gene: TRBJ2-3; d_gene: -; abundance: -
CDR3nt: TGTGCCAGCAGCCCATCGGGGGGGCCCTATGAGCAGTTCTTC; CDR3aa: CASSPSGGPYEQFF; v_gene: TRBV9; j_gene: TRBJ2-1; d_gene: TRBD2; abundance: few